What follows are 17 T cell receptor beta chains derived from one specimen sequenced in a study of T cells in localized non-small cell lung cancer (dated by TCRdb to 2020 to 2022). Library preparation was by the immunoSEQ multiplex PCR assay. TCRdb took this table from immuneACCESS and kept in-frame rearrangements with V and J called. Such tables lack part of the clones; where checked against another copy, unresolved V genes explain under half of the gap, and the rest is unexplained. The sample table lists around 30,000 clones, about 87% of them with a count of one. The ten top clones hold 6.5% to 8% of the sample. The sample consisted of peripheral blood, taken before any cancer treatment. Receptor source: a male donor aged 60 or over with stage I lung adenocarcinoma.

This clone turned up a few times. The chain couples TRBV4-2 to TRBJ1-6, with a tentative D call TRBD1 (6 bases). CDR1 and CDR2 from the germline V gene are LGHNA and YNFKEQ. The V end lost 1 base, the J end lost 5 bases, and 12 bases lay between the germline ends. The CDR3 is 16 amino acids. The CDR3 sequence: CASSQATGKNNSPLHF. The CDR3 DNA reads TGTGCCAGCAGCCAAGCAACAGGGAAAAATAATTCACCCCTCCACTTT.

This rearrangement joins TRBV7-6 to TRBJ2-3, with 11 bases matching TRBD2. Germline trimming cut 5 bases from V and 0 bases from J; bases unmatched to any gene: 7. This CDR3 has 17 residues. Germline V CDR1 and CDR2: SGHVS, FNYEAQ. CDR3 protein: CASSPLAGGTSTDTQYF. CDR3 coding DNA: TGTGCCAGCAGCCCGCTAGCGGGGGGAACAAGCACAGATACGCAGTATTTT.

The V call is TRBV4-2, the J call TRBJ2-3; 7 nucleotides match TRBD1. The CDR3 sequence is 14 residues long. Per germline, CDR1 LGHNA and CDR2 YNFKEQ. V shed 5 bases and J 4 bases; nucleotides not matched to a gene: 6. CDR3 protein: CASSSGGEADTQYF. The CDR3 region has the DNA TGTGCCAGCAGCTCAGGGGGAGAGGCAGATACGCAGTATTTT.

V gene TRBV29-1 combines with J gene TRBJ1-2; a possible D gene is TRBD1 (6 bases). The CDR3 covers 12 residues. The V gene lost 8 bases and the J gene lost 7 bases, with 17 bases spanning the gap. Germline V gene data show CDR1 as SQVTM and CDR2 as ANQGSEA. The CDR3, as DNA: TGCAGCTTACAGGGTTACGATGGTGGCTACACCTTC. Its protein is CSLQGYDGGYTF.

This clone was seen only a few times. The rearrangement links TRBV10-1 to TRBJ2-3, with 8 bases that match TRBD2. The germline V gene encodes CDR1 WNHNN and CDR2 SYGVQD (reference sequence). This CDR3 is 14 amino acids long. V dropped 6 bases and J dropped 4; count of bases not matched to a gene: 6. The CDR3 DNA reads TGCGCCAGCAGAGAGCGGGGGAAGCCAGATACGCAGTATTTT. Translation: CASRERGKPDTQYF.

V is TRBV15 and J is TRBJ2-3; D remains unclear. Germline lookup yields CDR1 LNHNV and CDR2 YYDKDF (reference sequence). The CDR3 length is 13 residues. V shed 0 bases and J shed 6 bases, with 7 bases lying between them. This CDR3 is CATSRDLVDTQYF. In nucleotides, the CDR3 is TGTGCCACCAGCAGAGATCTGGTGGATACGCAGTATTTT. Complete variable domain (other parts from reference TRBV15 and TRBJ2-3): DAMVIQNPRYQVTQFGKPVTLSCSQTLNHNVMYWYQQKSSQAPKLLFHYYDKDFNNEADTPDNFQSRRPNTSFCFLDIRSPGLGDTAMYLCATSRDLVDTQYFGPGTRLTVL.

This chain uses TRBV5-1 with TRBJ1-2; 10 positions agree with TRBD1. J was trimmed by 5 bases and V by 4 bases; bases with no gene match: 20. CDR3 length: 19 residues. CDR1 is SGHRS and CDR2 is YFSETQ in the germline V gene. The chain's CDR3 is CASSLITTPTTGGAYGYTF. The CDR3 DNA is TGCGCCAGCAGCCTTATTACTACGCCGACGACAGGGGGCGCTTATGGCTACACCTTC.

This chain connects TRBV28 to TRBJ1-1; 9 bases agree with TRBD1. CDR1 is MDHEN, CDR2 SYDVKM, per germline. This CDR3 spans 12 amino acids. V lost 6 bases and J lost 8; bases outside the gene matches: 4. The CDR3, as DNA: TGTGCCAGCAGAAGGGACAGGGTAGAAGCTTTCTTT. It is translated as CASRRDRVEAFF.

The chain uses TRBV27 and TRBJ2-7, with TRBD1 matching over 8 bases. Germline values: CDR1 MNHEY, CDR2 SMNVEV (reference sequence). The CDR3 totals 15 residues. Trimming at V came to 0 bases and at J to 6 bases, leaving 7 bases not matched to a gene. CDR3 in amino acids: CASSLSGQGMPEQYF. The CDR3 DNA is TGTGCCAGCAGTTTATCCGGACAGGGTATGCCCGAGCAGTACTTC.

CDR3 nucleotides: TGTGCCAGCACTTTGGCCACTGAAGCTTTCTTT. Its protein is CASTLATEAFF. The V call is TRBV28, the J call TRBJ1-1; no firm D call. Germline V gives CDR1 MDHEN, CDR2 SYDVKM. Trimming pared 7 bases from V and 4 bases from J, leaving 7 bases between. There are 11 residues in the CDR3.

The chain uses TRBV7-8 and TRBJ1-5, with D uncertain. The CDR3 runs to 16 residues. The germline V gene has CDR1 SGHVS and CDR2 FQNEAQ. Trimming took off 0 bases at V and 0 bases at J, with 9 bases between the two ends. CDR3 in DNA: TGTGCCAGCAGCTTAGCGGAGGGATATAGCAATCAGCCCCAGCATTTT. Protein product: CASSLAEGYSNQPQHF.

The V call is TRBV28, the J call TRBJ2-5; D is perhaps TRBD2 (5 bases). CDR3 size: 14 residues. The V end lost 7 bases, the J end lost 2 bases, and 14 bases lay between the germline ends. Germline V gene lookup returns CDR1 MDHEN and CDR2 SYDVKM. The CDR3 DNA is TGTGCCAGCACGACGGGGTGGGCGCAAGAGACCCAGTACTTC. As protein: CASTTGWAQETQYF.

The table lists this clone with a few counts. The chain links TRBV6-5 to TRBJ1-5, with 7 bases that match TRBD1. This CDR3 region has 15 residues. V shed 6 bases and J 4 bases; nucleotides not matched to a gene: 9. From germline, CDR1 is MNHEY and CDR2 SVGAGI. The CDR3 here is CASRLGQEDNQPQHF. The CDR3 DNA sequence: TGTGCCAGCAGACTTGGACAGGAGGATAATCAGCCCCAGCATTTT.

V is TRBV5-4 and J is TRBJ1-1; D is possibly TRBD1 (5 bases). Trimming stripped 0 bases from V and 5 bases from J, with 14 bases between. CDR1 and CDR2 (germline): SGHNT, YYREEE (reference sequence). The CDR3 consists of 15 residues. CDR3 amino acids: CASSLESGRQTEAFF. The CDR3 DNA follows: TGTGCCAGCAGCTTGGAATCGGGACGTCAGACTGAAGCTTTCTTT.

The genes are TRBV15 and TRBJ2-2; 10 bases are shared with TRBD1. CDR1 is LNHNV, CDR2 YYDKDF, per germline (reference sequence). Trimming removed 3 bases from V and 5 bases from J; junction bases left unmatched: 6. The CDR3 has 16 residues. DNA of the CDR3: TGTGCCACCAGCAGGGGAGACAGGGGGCAAACCGGGGAGCTGTTTTTT. This codes for CATSRGDRGQTGELFF.

Comment on this clone: At the DNA level, this CDR3 is encoded by other sequences in the same sample as well. This rearrangement joins TRBV4-3 to TRBJ2-6, with 8 bases identical to TRBD2. Germline CDR1 LGHNA, CDR2 YSLEER. This CDR3 has 19 amino acids. V gave up 1 base and J gave up 4 bases; unmatched junction bases: 12. The CDR3 spells CASSQALTRGAAGANVLTF. As DNA, the CDR3 is TGCGCCAGCAGCCAAGCCTTAACGCGGGGGGCTGCCGGGGCCAACGTCCTGACTTTC.

V usage is TRBV29-1 and J usage is TRBJ1-5; tentative D call: TRBD1 (5 bases). The V gene lost 6 bases and the J gene lost 2 bases, with 17 bases spanning the gap. The germline V gene has CDR1 SQVTM and CDR2 ANQGSEA. This CDR3 is 15 amino acids long. As DNA, the CDR3 is TGCAGCGTGGCTCAGGGAAGTGATGGCAATCAGCCCCAGCATTTT. Protein product: CSVAQGSDGNQPQHF. Looking up the rest from reference TRBV29-1 and TRBJ1-5 gives the full variable domain: SAVISQKPSRDICQRGTSLTIQCQVDSQVTMMFWYRQQPGQSLTLIATANQGSEATYESGFVIDKFPISRPNLTFSTLTVSNMSPEDSSIYLCSVAQGSDGNQPQHFGDGTRLSIL.